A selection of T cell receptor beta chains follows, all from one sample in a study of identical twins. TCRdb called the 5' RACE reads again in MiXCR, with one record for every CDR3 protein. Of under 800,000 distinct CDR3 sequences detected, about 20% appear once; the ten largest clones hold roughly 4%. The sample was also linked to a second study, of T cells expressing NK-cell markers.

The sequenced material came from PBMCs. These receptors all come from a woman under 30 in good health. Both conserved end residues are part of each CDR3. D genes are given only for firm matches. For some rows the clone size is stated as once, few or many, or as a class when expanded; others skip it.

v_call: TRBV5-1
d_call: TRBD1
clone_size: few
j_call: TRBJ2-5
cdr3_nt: TGCGCCAGCAGCCTGGACGGGACAGGGGGGGAGACCCAGTACTTC
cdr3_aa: CASSLDGTGGETQYF

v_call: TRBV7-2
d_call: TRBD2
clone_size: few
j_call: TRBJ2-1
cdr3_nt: TGTGCCAGCAGCGCTGGGACTAGCCTTTACAATGAGCAGTTCTTC
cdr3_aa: CASSAGTSLYNEQFF

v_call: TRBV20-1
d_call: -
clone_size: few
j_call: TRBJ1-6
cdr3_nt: TGCAGTGCTAGATCACAGAATAATTCACCCCTCCACTTT
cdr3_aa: CSARSQNNSPLHF

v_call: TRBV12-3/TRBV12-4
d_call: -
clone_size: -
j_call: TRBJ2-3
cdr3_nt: -
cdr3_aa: CASSSSSSGITDTQYF

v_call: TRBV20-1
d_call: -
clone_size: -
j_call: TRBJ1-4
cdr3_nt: TGCAGTGCTAGAGATCCGACAACTAATGAAAAACTGTTTTTT
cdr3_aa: CSARDPTTNEKLFF

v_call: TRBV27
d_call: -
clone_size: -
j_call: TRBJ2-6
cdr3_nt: TGTGCCAGCAGTTTAAGGACATTTAGCTCTGGGGCCAACGTCCTGACTTTC
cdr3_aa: CASSLRTFSSGANVLTF

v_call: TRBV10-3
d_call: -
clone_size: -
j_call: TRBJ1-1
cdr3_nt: TGTGCCATCACTAAACAGGGATTAGACACTGAAGCTTTCTTT
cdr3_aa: CAITKQGLDTEAFF

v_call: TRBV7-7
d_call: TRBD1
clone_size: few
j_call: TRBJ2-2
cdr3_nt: TGTGCCAGCAGCCTCGGACAGGGGGCTTGGACCGGGGAGCTGTTTTTT
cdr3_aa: CASSLGQGAWTGELFF

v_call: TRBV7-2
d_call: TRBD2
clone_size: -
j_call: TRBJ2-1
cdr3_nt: TGTGCCAGCAGCTTAGAGGCTAGCGGGGGGGGAAATGAGCAGTTCTTC
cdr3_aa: CASSLEASGGGNEQFF

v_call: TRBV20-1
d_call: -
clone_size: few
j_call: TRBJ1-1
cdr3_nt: TGCAGTGCTAGGGCAGACATGAACACTGAAGCTTTCTTT
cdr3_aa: CSARADMNTEAFF

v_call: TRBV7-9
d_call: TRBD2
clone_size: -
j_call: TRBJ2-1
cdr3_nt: TGTGCCAGCAGCTTACGTTATAGCGGGATATCCTACAATGAGCAGTTCTTC
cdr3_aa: CASSLRYSGISYNEQFF

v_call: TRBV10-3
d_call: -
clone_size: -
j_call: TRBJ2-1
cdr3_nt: TGTGCCATCACCTCCCAGCGGTCGAGCTCCTACAATGAGCAGTTCTTC
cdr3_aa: CAITSQRSSSYNEQFF

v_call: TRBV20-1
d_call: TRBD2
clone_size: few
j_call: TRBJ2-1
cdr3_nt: TGCAGTGCAAAAGGTGGTTGGCTAGCGGGGGATGAGCAGTTCTTC
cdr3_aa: CSAKGGWLAGDEQFF

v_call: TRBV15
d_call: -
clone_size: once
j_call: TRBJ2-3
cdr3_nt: TGTGCCACCAGCAGAGATCCCCCCCGGGCGGGCACAGATACGCAGTATTTT
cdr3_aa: CATSRDPPRAGTDTQYF

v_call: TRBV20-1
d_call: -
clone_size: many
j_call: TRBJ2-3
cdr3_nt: TGCAGTGCCCCGGACGGGAGAACTAGCACAGATACGCAGTATTTT
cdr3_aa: CSAPDGRTSTDTQYF

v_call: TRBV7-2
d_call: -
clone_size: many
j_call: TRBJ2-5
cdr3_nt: TGTGCCAGCAGCTTAGGGGTTGACCTCACAGAGACCCAGTACTTC
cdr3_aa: CASSLGVDLTETQYF

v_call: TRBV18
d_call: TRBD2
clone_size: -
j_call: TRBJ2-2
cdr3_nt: TGTGCCAGCTCACGGCCGGGACTAACTAACACCGGGGAGCTGTTTTTT
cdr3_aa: CASSRPGLTNTGELFF

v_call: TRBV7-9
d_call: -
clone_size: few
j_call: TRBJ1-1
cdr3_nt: TGTGCCAGCAGCTTAGAATTCGGGGATGAAGCTTTCTTT
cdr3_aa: CASSLEFGDEAFF

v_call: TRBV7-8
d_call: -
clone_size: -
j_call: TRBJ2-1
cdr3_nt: TGTGCCAGCAGCTCCGGTGGGTCTATTTACAATGAGCAGTTCTTC
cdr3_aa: CASSSGGSIYNEQFF

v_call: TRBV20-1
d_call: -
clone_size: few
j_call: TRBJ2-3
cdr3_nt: TGCAGTGCTCCAGGAGACGGGGGTAGATGGGATACGCAGTATTTT
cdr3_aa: CSAPGDGGRWDTQYF

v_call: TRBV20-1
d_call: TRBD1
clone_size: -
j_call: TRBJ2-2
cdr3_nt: TGCAGTGCTAGGACAGGGAACGGGGAGCTGTTTTTT
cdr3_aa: CSARTGNGELFF

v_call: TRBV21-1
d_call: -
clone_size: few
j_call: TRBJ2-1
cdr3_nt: TGTGCCAGCAGCAAAGAAGGCCCTAGCGGAGGGGCCCACCCTTACAATGAGCAGTTCTTC
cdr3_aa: CASSKEGPSGGAHPYNEQFF

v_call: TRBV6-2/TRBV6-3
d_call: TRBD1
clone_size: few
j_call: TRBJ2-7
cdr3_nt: TGTGCCAGCAACAGACTTGACAGGGAAGCCTCCTACGAGCAGTACTTC
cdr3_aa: CASNRLDREASYEQYF

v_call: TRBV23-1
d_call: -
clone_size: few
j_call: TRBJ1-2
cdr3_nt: TGCGCCAGCAGTCGAGGGGAAATATATGGCTACACCTTC
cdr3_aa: CASSRGEIYGYTF

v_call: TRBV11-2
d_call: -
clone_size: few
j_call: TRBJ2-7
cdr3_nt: TGTGCCAGCAGCACCCGGGGCAGGGGGAGGCTCCTAATCTACGAGCAGTACTTC
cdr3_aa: CASSTRGRGRLLIYEQYF

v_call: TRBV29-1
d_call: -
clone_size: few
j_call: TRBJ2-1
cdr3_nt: TGCAGCGTTGAGACTCCGTTCTTCTCATTGAGCTCCTACAATGAGCAGTTCTTC
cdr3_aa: CSVETPFFSLSSYNEQFF

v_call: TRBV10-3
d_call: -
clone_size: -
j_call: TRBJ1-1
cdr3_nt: TGTGCCATCAGTAAAGGGACGGGGCCGAACACTGAAGCTTTCTTT
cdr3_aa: CAISKGTGPNTEAFF

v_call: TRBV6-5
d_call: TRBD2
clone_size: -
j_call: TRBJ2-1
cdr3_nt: TGTGCCAGCAGTTCTACCCCTTGGACTAGCGGGATACGGACCCACGAGCAGTTCTTC
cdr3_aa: CASSSTPWTSGIRTHEQFF